The next 24 T cell receptor beta chains were all read from a single sample in a study of blood T cell repertoires in COVID-19. Using immunoSEQ multiplex PCR, the repertoire was profiled, and TCRdb retains in-frame clones only, with some absent. The sample includes hundreds of thousands of clones, about 73% of them seen just once. The specimen was peripheral blood. The receptor set was obtained from a woman of 80 years or more with acute or convalescent COVID-19.

In its sample, this clone was seen a few times. The J gene is TRBJ1-1, the V gene TRBV6-5, with 9 bases fitting TRBD1. The V gene's germline CDR1 is MNHEY and CDR2 SVGAGI. Trimming took 2 bases from V and 7 from J; bases not matched to a gene: 5. CDR3 length: 14 amino acids. CDR3 sequence reads: CASSYKTGGGEAFF. As DNA, the CDR3 is TGTGCCAGCAGTTACAAAACAGGGGGCGGTGAAGCTTTCTTT.

The V gene is TRBV6-1, the J gene TRBJ1-1, with 7 nucleotides matching TRBD1. CDR1 and CDR2 from the germline V gene are MNHNS and SASEGT. The V and J ends lost 1 base and 11 bases, in that order; junction bases with no gene match: 16. The CDR3 extends over 16 amino acids. The chain's CDR3 is CASSEGRAGGPQGAFF. The DNA for the CDR3 is TGTGCCAGCAGTGAAGGCAGGGCAGGGGGTCCCCAGGGCGCTTTCTTT.

With respect to this clone: The germline gene is not matched at one end of the junction; a read error may be the cause. This chain links TRBV10-3 with TRBJ2-5; the match to TRBD1 covers 7 bases. The V gene's germline CDR1 is ENHRY and CDR2 SYGVKD. CDR3 length equals 17 residues. The CDR3 DNA reads TGTACCATCAGTGCGCACCGGGACAGATTGGAACAAGAGACCCAGTACTTC. Translation gives CTISAHRDRLEQETQYF.

The chain links TRBV3-1 (or the pseudogene TRBV3-2) to TRBJ1-1; possible D gene TRBD1, 6 bases. This CDR3 is built from 14 residues. V lost 6 bases and J lost 1, with 12 bases in between. Germline assignment: CDR1 LGHDT and CDR2 YNNKEL (reference sequence). CDR3 nucleotide sequence: TGTGCCAGCAGTCCGCAGGGGACGAACACTGAAGCTTTCTTT. The encoded protein is CASSPQGTNTEAFF.

About this clone itself: The sample holds other DNA sequences that translate to the same CDR3. This chain's CDR3 is CASSLQETQYF. The CDR3 bases are TGTGCCAGCAGCCTCCAAGAGACCCAGTACTTC. This chain uses TRBV5-4 with TRBJ2-5; no definite D call. Trimming took 4 bases from V and 1 from J, leaving 2 bases between them. There are 11 residues in the CDR3. Germline values: CDR1 SGHNT, CDR2 YYREEE (reference sequence). Using reference TRBV5-4 and TRBJ2-5 for the parts outside the CDR3, the full variable domain is ETGVTQSPTHLIKTRGQQVTLRCSSQSGHNTVSWYQQALGQGPQFIFQYYREEENGRGNFPPRFSGLQFPNYSSELNVNALELDDSALYLCASSLQETQYFGPGTRLLVL.

J is TRBJ1-1 and V is TRBV6-5; TRBD1 matches at 11 bases. Trimming took 4 bases from V and 3 from J; bases not matched to a gene: 1. Germline loops: CDR1 MNHEY, CDR2 SVGAGI. This CDR3 contains 14 residues. The CDR3: CASSWDRGDTEAFF. In nucleotides, the CDR3 is TGTGCCAGCAGTTGGGACAGGGGGGACACTGAAGCTTTCTTT.

This clone was detected only once. The chain couples TRBV5-4 to TRBJ2-7, with TRBD2 matching 8 bases. With V trimmed by 0 bases and J by 0 bases, 8 bases remained unmatched. Germline values: CDR1 SGHNT, CDR2 YYREEE (reference sequence). The CDR3 extends over 17 amino acids. Written as DNA, the CDR3 is TGTGCCAGCAGCTTGGGGGGTAGCGGGGTGCCCTCCTACGAGCAGTACTTC. It encodes CASSLGGSGVPSYEQYF.

The chain uses TRBV6-1 and TRBJ2-1, with 10 bases that match TRBD2. The CDR3 totals 17 residues. The V gene's germline CDR1 is MNHNS and CDR2 SASEGT. The V segment lost 4 bases and the J segment 5 bases; nucleotides outside the gene matches: 11. CDR3 protein: CASSGWAAGGINNEQFF. The CDR3 DNA is TGTGCCAGCAGTGGGTGGGCAGCGGGAGGGATTAACAATGAGCAGTTCTTC.

The chain has TRBV2 and TRBJ2-7; D might be TRBD2 (5 bases). Looked up from germline, CDR1 is SNHLY and CDR2 is FYNNEI. Trimming removed 4 bases from V and 4 bases from J, with 11 bases in between. This CDR3 spans 13 amino acids. The CDR3 coding sequence is TGTGCCAGCAGTGGGAACGGGATTTACGAGCAGTACTTC. Amino acids: CASSGNGIYEQYF.

This chain uses TRBV20-1 with TRBJ2-3; D is ambiguous. CDR1 and CDR2 from the germline V gene are DFQATT and SNEGSKA (reference sequence). V gave up 5 bases and J gave up 5 bases, with 8 bases separating them. CDR3 length equals 11 residues. CDR3 in DNA: TGCAGTGCTTCCCACGGAGATACGCAGTATTTT. Its translation: CSASHGDTQYF.

This chain's CDR3 is CASGSSGLLGAKNIQYF. DNA for the CDR3: TGTGCTAGTGGGTCCTCGGGACTCCTCGGGGCCAAAAACATTCAGTACTTC. This chain uses TRBV12-5 with TRBJ2-4, with a tentative D call TRBD2 (6 bases). Germline lookup yields CDR1 LGHNT and CDR2 FRNRAP. The CDR3 extends over 17 amino acids. With 6 bases removed from V and 1 base from J, the gap between germline ends came to 19 bases. Filled out from reference TRBV12-5 and TRBJ2-4, the complete variable domain reads DARVTQTPRHKVTEMGQEVTMRCQPILGHNTVFWYRQTMMQGLELLAYFRNRAPLDDSGMPKDRFSAEMPDATLATLKIQPSEPRDSAVYFCASGSSGLLGAKNIQYFGAGTRLSVL.

This clone was detected only a few times. V usage is TRBV11-2 and J usage is TRBJ2-7; a possible D gene is TRBD2 (5 bases). The CDR3 runs to 13 residues. Germline V CDR1 and CDR2: SGHAT, FQNNGV. Trimming took 2 bases from V and 0 from J, leaving 5 bases between them. This CDR3 is CASSLSGSYEQYF. In DNA form, the CDR3 reads TGTGCCAGCAGCTTAAGCGGCTCCTACGAGCAGTACTTC.

On this clone: This specimen includes other DNA sequences encoding the same CDR3. The rearrangement uses TRBV7-2 and TRBJ2-3, with 15 bases identical to TRBD2. The germline CDR1 and CDR2 sequences are SGHTA and FQGNSA. The CDR3 runs 18 residues. J was trimmed by 2 bases and V by 1 base; bases with no gene match: 4. The CDR3 loop reads CASSLVGLAGGNTDTQYF. The CDR3 region has the DNA TGTGCCAGCAGCTTAGTTGGACTAGCGGGGGGGAACACAGATACGCAGTATTTT.

The chain is built from TRBV3-1 (or the pseudogene TRBV3-2) and TRBJ1-1, with 7 bases fitting TRBD1. After removal of 3 bases from V and 7 bases from J, the junction contained 2 bases not matched to a gene. The CDR3 runs to 12 residues. Germline assignment: CDR1 LGHDT and CDR2 YNNKEL (reference sequence). DNA for the CDR3: TGTGCCAGCAGCCACCGGGACAGTGAAGCTTTCTTT. It yields the protein CASSHRDSEAFF.

The chain uses TRBV7-9 and TRBJ1-3; D is undetermined. Trimming pared 2 bases from V and 0 bases from J, leaving 8 bases between. The CDR3 is 15 amino acids. Germline V gives CDR1 SEHNR, CDR2 FQNEAQ (reference sequence). The CDR3 nucleotides are TGTGCCAGCAGCTTAAACGAGATCTCTGGAAACACCATATATTTT. Translation: CASSLNEISGNTIYF.

The chain combines TRBV6-6 with TRBJ1-4; D is undetermined. Germline CDR1 and CDR2: MNHNY and SVGAGI (reference sequence). CDR3 length: 12 amino acids. Trimming stripped 6 bases from V and 6 bases from J, with 8 bases between. This CDR3 reads CASRGDYEKLFF. The CDR3 DNA reads TGTGCCAGCAGGGGAGATTATGAAAAACTGTTTTTT.

The rearrangement links TRBV4-1 to TRBJ2-2, with 8 bases identical to TRBD2. After removal of 0 bases from V and 4 bases from J, the junction contained 7 bases not matched to a gene. This CDR3 has 17 residues. The germline V gene encodes CDR1 MGHRA and CDR2 YSYEKL. For the CDR3, the DNA is TGCGCCAGCAGCCAAGATTTCTCCAGCGGGGGCACCGGGGAGCTGTTTTTT. Translated, it gives CASSQDFSSGGTGELFF.

This clone has a handful of counts. This chain links TRBV30 with TRBJ1-2; the D is unclear. The CDR3 has 13 residues. Per the germline V gene, CDR1 is GTSNPN and CDR2 is SVGIG (reference sequence). Trimming pared 0 bases from V and 5 bases from J, leaving 10 bases between. Here the CDR3 reads CAWSVLGDYGYTF. The CDR3 coding sequence is TGTGCCTGGAGTGTACTCGGGGATTATGGCTACACCTTC.

This chain connects TRBV5-6 to TRBJ1-1, with 9 bases lining up with TRBD1. Germline-derived CDR1 and CDR2 are SGHDT and YYEEEE. The CDR3 extends over 15 amino acids. V dropped 0 bases and J dropped 2; count of bases not matched to a gene: 2. DNA for the CDR3: TGTGCCAGCAGCTTGGGGGACAGGGTAAACACTGAAGCTTTCTTT. As protein: CASSLGDRVNTEAFF.

This clone was found once. The V and J genes are TRBV7-2 and TRBJ2-2; D call uncertain. This CDR3 spans 16 amino acids. Trimming left V 6 bases short and J 4 bases short, with 18 bases between. CDR1 and CDR2 from the germline V gene are SGHTA and FQGNSA. The CDR3 nucleotides read TGTGCCAGCAGTTCTATCGCAAGAACTGGCACCGGGGAGCTGTTTTTT. Its protein is CASSSIARTGTGELFF.

The table lists this clone with a few counts. The chain carries TRBV19 and TRBJ1-2; possible D gene TRBD1, 5 bases. Deletions cut 5 bases from V and 6 bases from J, with 19 bases between. CDR3 length: 15 amino acids. Germline CDR1 LNHDA, CDR2 SQIVND (reference sequence). This CDR3 is CASSLSRGASNGYTF. CDR3 in DNA: TGTGCCAGTAGTTTGTCCCGCGGGGCCAGCAATGGCTACACCTTC.

V is TRBV6-5 and J is TRBJ1-6, with D tentatively TRBD1 (5 bases). Germline lookup yields CDR1 MNHEY and CDR2 SVGAGI. With 6 bases removed from V and 6 bases from J, the gap between germline ends came to 15 bases. This CDR3 is 15 amino acids long. The CDR3 protein is CASRSGFWRNSPLHF. The CDR3 DNA is TGTGCCAGCAGATCAGGGTTTTGGCGTAATTCACCCCTCCACTTT.

In DNA, the CDR3 is TGCAGTGCTAGTGGCGGGGTGGGTTACAATCAGCCCCAGCATTTT. This codes for CSASGGVGYNQPQHF. V gene TRBV20-1 combines with J gene TRBJ1-5; D ambiguous. This CDR3 has 15 residues. The germline gives CDR1 DFQATT, CDR2 SNEGSKA (reference sequence). Trimming stripped 3 bases from V and 3 bases from J, with 15 bases between.

The chain employs TRBV4-3 and TRBJ1-1, with D perhaps TRBD1 (6 bases). V lost 1 base, J lost 4 bases, and 13 bases lay in between. The CDR3 covers 15 residues. Germline V gene sequence: CDR1 LGHNA, CDR2 YSLEER. The CDR3 loop reads CASSQVSGVATEAFF. The CDR3 DNA reads TGCGCCAGCAGCCAAGTATCAGGGGTGGCCACTGAAGCTTTCTTT.